Each of the 22 T cell receptor beta chains below was sequenced from the same sample in a study of T cell changes during pregnancy in multiple sclerosis. Assay: immunoSEQ multiplex PCR; the TCRdb copy retains only in-frame clones and omits some. The sample consists of about 83,000 clones, 90% to 95% of them appearing once. The starting material was peripheral blood, obtained in the second trimester of pregnancy. The receptor set was obtained from a female donor with multiple sclerosis, enrolled in a pregnancy study.

The genes are TRBV5-4 and TRBJ2-1, with D maybe TRBD2 (6 bases). Germline assignment: CDR1 SGHNT and CDR2 YYREEE (reference sequence). Trimming removed 1 base at V and 4 bases at J, with 12 bases between. The CDR3 loop spans 15 amino acids. CDR3: CASSLPGEWYNEQFF. The DNA for the CDR3 is TGTGCCAGCAGCTTGCCGGGGGAGTGGTACAATGAGCAGTTCTTC.

V is TRBV30 and J is TRBJ2-1; 9 bases match TRBD2. Trimming took 3 bases from V and 7 from J; bases not matched to a gene: 10. Germline assignment: CDR1 GTSNPN and CDR2 SVGIG (reference sequence). The CDR3 is 15 amino acids. The CDR3 here is CAWRVAGGSTNEQFF. The CDR3 nucleotides read TGTGCCTGGAGGGTCGCGGGAGGGTCTACAAATGAGCAGTTCTTC. Looking up the rest from reference TRBV30 and TRBJ2-1 gives the full variable domain: SQTIHQWPATLVQPVGSPLSLECTVEGTSNPNLYWYRQAAGRGLQLLFYSVGIGQISSEVPQNLSASRPQDRQFILSSKKLLLSDSGFYLCAWRVAGGSTNEQFFGPGTRLTVL.

The chain combines TRBV11-1 with TRBJ1-1; D uncertain. Trimming shortened V by 3 bases and J by 2 bases, and 13 bases separated the two germline ends. This CDR3 spans 15 amino acids. Germline V lookup: CDR1 SGHAT, CDR2 FQDESV (reference sequence). The CDR3: CASSLWSSGNTEAFF. The CDR3 DNA reads TGTGCCAGCAGCTTGTGGAGCAGCGGAAACACTGAAGCTTTCTTT.

The chain is built from TRBV5-4 and TRBJ2-1, with 9 bases that match TRBD1. This CDR3 has 15 amino acids. CDR1 is SGHNT and CDR2 is YYREEE in the germline V gene (reference sequence). The junction had 7 bases not matched to a gene; V was cut back by 2 bases and J by 7 bases. CDR3 sequence: CASSLVGTGLNEQFF. CDR3 coding DNA: TGTGCCAGCAGCTTAGTGGGGACAGGGCTGAATGAGCAGTTCTTC.

The chain uses TRBV5-1 and TRBJ2-1; perhaps TRBD2 as D (6 bases). V was cut by 0 bases and J by 5 bases, with 6 bases left in between. The CDR3 totals 13 residues. The germline V gene has CDR1 SGHRS and CDR2 YFSETQ. This chain's CDR3 is CASSLGLDNEQFF. Here the CDR3 DNA reads TGCGCCAGCAGCTTGGGACTAGACAATGAGCAGTTCTTC.

This sequence joins TRBV14 and TRBJ1-1; 7 positions match TRBD1. Germline lookup yields CDR1 SGHDN and CDR2 FVKESK. Trimming removed 2 bases from V and 6 bases from J; junction bases left unmatched: 9. CDR3 length: 15 amino acids. Here the CDR3 DNA reads TGTGCCAGCAGCCAACTAGGGACAGCGTGGGCTGAAGCTTTCTTT. This gives the protein CASSQLGTAWAEAFF.

The chain has TRBV19 and TRBJ1-1; TRBD1 might be the D (5 bases). The V end was cut by 0 bases, the J end by 5 bases, with 13 bases between. This CDR3 has 15 residues. Germline lookup yields CDR1 LNHDA and CDR2 SQIVND (reference sequence). CDR3 nucleotides: TGTGCCAGTAGTATAGATCAGGGCAAGGGAACTGAAGCTTTCTTT. This codes for CASSIDQGKGTEAFF.

This clone has a handful of counts. This chain links TRBV4-2 with TRBJ2-1, with 11 positions matching TRBD2. Germline V gives CDR1 LGHNA, CDR2 YNFKEQ. The CDR3 consists of 16 residues. V shed 1 base and J 9 bases; nucleotides not matched to a gene: 8. This CDR3 is CASSQAGTSGGGEQFF. Here the CDR3 DNA reads TGTGCCAGCAGCCAAGCCGGGACTAGCGGAGGCGGTGAGCAGTTCTTC.

The chain has TRBV9 and TRBJ2-7; 7 nucleotides agree with TRBD2. V was clipped by 4 bases and J by 4 bases; unmatched bases: 11. Germline V gene sequence: CDR1 SGDLS, CDR2 YYNGEE. The CDR3 covers 15 residues. The CDR3 here is CASSSAGAVVYEQYF. In DNA form, the CDR3 reads TGTGCCAGCAGCTCGGCGGGAGCTGTAGTATACGAGCAGTACTTC.

The chain links TRBV28 to TRBJ2-7, with 7 nucleotides matching TRBD1. The CDR3 is 14 residues long. CDR1 MDHEN and CDR2 SYDVKM come from the germline V gene. The V segment lost 10 bases and the J segment 3 bases; nucleotides outside the gene matches: 12. This CDR3 reads CATRPPGQFYEQYF. CDR3 sequence (DNA): TGTGCCACCCGTCCCCCGGGACAGTTCTACGAGCAGTACTTC.

In nucleotides, the CDR3 is TGTGCCAGCAGTTACTCCCTCCTTCGGGAGGATACGCAGTATTTT. Its translation: CASSYSLLREDTQYF. V and J are TRBV6-5 and TRBJ2-3, with D possibly being TRBD2 (6 bases). Germline V gene lookup returns CDR1 MNHEY and CDR2 SVGAGI. Trimming left V 0 bases short and J 6 bases short, with 13 bases between. The CDR3 has 15 amino acids.

The V call is TRBV7-9, the J call TRBJ2-7; 10 nucleotides agree with TRBD1. The length of the CDR3 is 14 residues. CDR1 and CDR2 from the germline V gene are SEHNR and FQNEAQ (reference sequence). Trimming at V came to 3 bases and at J to 5 bases, leaving 4 bases not matched to a gene. Here the CDR3 DNA reads TGTGCCAGCAGCTTGGGACAGGGGATCCACGAGCAGTACTTC. This encodes CASSLGQGIHEQYF.

The V gene is TRBV27, the J gene TRBJ2-3, with 7 bases that match TRBD1. Germline CDR1 and CDR2: MNHEY and SMNVEV (reference sequence). CDR3 length equals 14 residues. With V trimmed by 5 bases and J by 5 bases, 7 bases remained unmatched. The DNA for the CDR3 is TGTGCCAGCAGTCCATACAGGGGAAGAGATACGCAGTATTTT. Encoded protein: CASSPYRGRDTQYF.

The V and J genes are TRBV5-4 and TRBJ2-7; D is undetermined. CDR3 length: 13 amino acids. The germline CDR1 and CDR2 sequences are SGHNT and YYREEE (reference sequence). The V and J ends lost 5 bases and 0 bases respectively, with 9 bases between them. The CDR3 DNA reads as TGTGCCAGCAGTCCCGAGAGCTCCTACGAGCAGTACTTC. It is translated as CASSPESSYEQYF.

The V call is TRBV7-2, the J call TRBJ2-1; 9 positions match TRBD2. The germline V gene has CDR1 SGHTA and CDR2 FQGNSA. V shed 5 bases, J shed 9 bases, and the junction held 14 bases outside the gene matches. The CDR3 sequence is 16 residues long. The CDR3 coding sequence is TGTGCCAGCAGCCAGGTGGGGCTAGCGGGAAAGTCTGAGCAGTTCTTC. Protein: CASSQVGLAGKSEQFF. The full variable domain, with the rest looked up from reference TRBV7-2 and TRBJ2-1, is GAGVSQSPSNKVTEKGKDVELRCDPISGHTALYWYRQSLGQGLEFLIYFQGNSAPDKSGLPSDRFSAERTGGSVSTLTIQRTQQEDSAVYLCASSQVGLAGKSEQFFGPGTRLTVL.

As DNA, the CDR3 is TGTGCCAGCAGTTTAGGAGGGAGCTCCTACGAGCAGTACTTC. It encodes CASSLGGSSYEQYF. The V call is TRBV27, the J call TRBJ2-7; D perhaps matches TRBD2 (6 bases). Trimming removed 2 bases from V and 0 bases from J, with 8 bases in between. This CDR3 is built from 14 residues. Germline V gives CDR1 MNHEY, CDR2 SMNVEV (reference sequence).

The chain combines TRBV9 with TRBJ2-3, with no clear D. This CDR3 has 15 amino acids. Looked up from germline, CDR1 is SGDLS and CDR2 is YYNGEE. Trimming left V 0 bases short and J 2 bases short, with 10 bases between. The CDR3 protein is CASSVVIGPTDTQYF. The CDR3 DNA is TGTGCCAGCAGCGTAGTCATCGGTCCCACAGATACGCAGTATTTT. The full variable domain, rest sourced from reference TRBV9 and TRBJ2-3, is DSGVTQTPKHLITATGQRVTLRCSPRSGDLSVYWYQQSLDQGLQFLIQYYNGEERAKGNILERFSAQQFPDLHSELNLSSLELGDSALYFCASSVVIGPTDTQYFGPGTRLTVL.

J is TRBJ2-7 and V is TRBV4-3; the D is unclear. CDR1 is LGHNA, CDR2 YSLEER, per germline. This CDR3 comprises 13 residues. Trimming removed 0 bases from V and 3 bases from J, with 6 bases in between. The CDR3 sequence: CASSQERFYEQYF. The DNA for the CDR3 is TGCGCCAGCAGCCAAGAGAGGTTCTACGAGCAGTACTTC.

The V and J genes are TRBV10-3 and TRBJ1-1; 9 bases align to TRBD1. Germline CDR1 is ENHRY and CDR2 is SYGVKD. The CDR3 extends over 15 amino acids. Trimming removed 7 bases from V and 6 bases from J; junction bases left unmatched: 12. The CDR3 region has the DNA TGTGCCATCAAATCGGGACAGGGAACGGGCCCTGAAGCTTTCTTT. Protein: CAIKSGQGTGPEAFF.

The rearrangement uses TRBV5-6 and TRBJ1-1; a weak D match, TRBD1 (5 bases). The CDR3 consists of 13 residues. CDR1 is SGHDT, CDR2 YYEEEE, per germline. V lost 0 bases and J lost 8, with 11 bases in between. CDR3 protein: CASSLGRAPEAFF. CDR3 sequence (DNA): TGTGCCAGCAGCTTGGGCAGGGCCCCCGAAGCTTTCTTT.

The chain recombines TRBV7-9 with TRBJ2-3, with 10 bases lining up with TRBD2. This CDR3 comprises 17 residues. V was pared by 3 bases and J by 1 base, with 7 bases of the junction left unmatched. CDR1 is SEHNR, CDR2 FQNEAQ, per germline (reference sequence). DNA for the CDR3: TGTGCCAGCAGCTTGGTAGCGGGAGGAGGGCGCACAGATACGCAGTATTTT. It yields the protein CASSLVAGGGRTDTQYF.

The chain employs TRBV30 and TRBJ1-1; D gene uncertain. The CDR3 covers 13 residues. The V and J ends lost 0 bases and 5 bases respectively, with 10 bases between them. The V gene's germline CDR1 is GTSNPN and CDR2 SVGIG (reference sequence). In nucleotides, the CDR3 is TGTGCCTGGAGTGTGGGCCTTTGGACTGAAGCTTTCTTT. Encoded protein: CAWSVGLWTEAFF.